This TCR beta chain is from a study of cytomegalovirus exposure and HLA in healthy donors. Use of 60 Vbeta and 13 Jbeta primers characterized the PCR. Assay: immunoSEQ multiplex PCR; the TCRdb copy retains only in-frame clones and omits some. This sample carries 150,000 to 200,000 clones, approximately 70% of them seen once, and the ten largest clones take approximately 2%. Germline V gives CDR1 MGHRA, CDR2 YSYEKL. This CDR3 is built from 16 residues. V shed 6 bases and J 5 bases; nucleotides not matched to a gene: 12. This chain connects TRBV4-1 to TRBJ2-1; 8 positions agree with TRBD2. This TCR came from a woman in her twenties or thirties in good health and CMV-seronegative. Material for sequencing was PBMCs. This CDR3 is CASSLPRGRTHNEQFF. The CDR3 DNA sequence: TGCGCCAGCAGTCTCCCGCGCGGGAGGACCCACAATGAGCAGTTCTTC.